This TCR beta chain is from a study of T cell responses to AZD1222 COVID-19 vaccine. For the study at large: Pooling covered second doses at about 4 or about 12 weeks.

This CDR3 region has 14 residues. V lost 1 base, J lost 6 bases, and 13 bases lay in between. Germline V CDR1 and CDR2: SGHVS, FNYEAQ. As for this clone: As yet, its antigen is unknown.

The repertoire was sequenced with immunoSEQ multiplex PCR; TCRdb's copy has only in-frame clones and lacks some. The profile shows approximately 120,000 clones, around 89% of them singletons. Whole-study results and caveats: Baseline antibody screening turned up just a handful of seropositive AZD1222 recipients. No day 14 peak samples; only post-peak repertoires were characterized. Increased Spike-specific TCR breadth and depth were observed after two AZD1222 doses.

This chain joins TRBV7-6 and TRBJ2-7, with D possibly TRBD1 on 7 matching bases. This clonotype was obtained from an adult in good health. The sample was peripheral blood, taken on day 0 of AZD1222 vaccination. CDR3 residues: CASSLGRQGGEQYF. The CDR3 region has the DNA TGTGCCAGCAGCTTAGGCCGCCAGGGGGGCGAGCAGTACTTC.